One and the same sample provided the 27 T cell receptor beta chains below, sequenced in a study of cytomegalovirus exposure and HLA in healthy donors. In the PCR, 60 Vbeta and 13 Jbeta primers were used. Measured with immunoSEQ multiplex PCR; TCRdb has only the in-frame clones, and not every one. Of about 200,000 clones in the sample, 70% to 80% were seen once. The specimen sequenced was PBMCs. These receptors all come from a girl under 18 in good health and CMV-seropositive.

The chain joins TRBV30 to TRBJ2-7; a possible D gene is TRBD2 (7 bases). Trimming took off 3 bases at V and 5 bases at J, with 17 bases between the two ends. Germline CDR1 and CDR2: GTSNPN and SVGIG (reference sequence). CDR3 size: 14 residues. The DNA of the CDR3 is TGTGCCTGGAGGGGCCGGGGGGCCTTCAACGAGCAGTACTTC. Its translation is CAWRGRGAFNEQYF.

The chain recombines TRBV29-1 with TRBJ2-2; D is unclear. Per the germline V gene, CDR1 is SQVTM and CDR2 is ANQGSEA. The CDR3 has 15 residues. The V end was cut by 0 bases, the J end by 5 bases, with 13 bases between. The CDR3 spells CSVEDGILPTGELFF. The CDR3 nucleotides are TGCAGCGTTGAAGATGGTATCCTACCAACCGGGGAGCTGTTTTTT.

V gene TRBV11-3 combines with J gene TRBJ2-5, with TRBD1 matching 7 bases. Trimming cost V 0 bases and J 1 base; bases outside gene matches: 8. Germline CDR1 SGHNT, CDR2 YENEEA. This CDR3 contains 17 residues. CDR3 DNA sequence: TGTGCCAGCAGCTTAGATCCTGGGACAGTAGGCCAAGAGACCCAGTACTTC. The encoded protein is CASSLDPGTVGQETQYF.

The chain employs TRBV6-1 and TRBJ2-1; no clear D gene. The germline CDR1 and CDR2 sequences are MNHNS and SASEGT. This CDR3 has 13 residues. The V and J ends lost 6 bases and 0 bases respectively, with 6 bases between them. CDR3 amino acids: CASRGSSYNEQFF. DNA of the CDR3: TGTGCCAGCAGGGGCAGCTCCTACAATGAGCAGTTCTTC.

The rearrangement joins TRBV4-3 to TRBJ1-4, with D uncertain. Germline loops: CDR1 LGHNA, CDR2 YSLEER. The CDR3 length is 15 residues. Trimming took 1 base from V and 12 from J, leaving 18 bases between them. CDR3 loop: CASSQVLSRRVELFF. In DNA, the CDR3 is TGCGCCAGCAGCCAAGTCCTCTCCCGTCGAGTGGAACTGTTTTTT.

The sample holds one count of this clone. The chain couples TRBV19 to TRBJ1-2; D is perhaps TRBD1 (6 bases). CDR3 length: 11 amino acids. The germline CDR1 and CDR2 sequences are LNHDA and SQIVND (reference sequence). V was shortened by 7 bases and J by 7 bases, with 10 bases between the two germline ends. The CDR3 region is CASTGVFGYTF. The CDR3 region has the DNA TGTGCCAGTACAGGGGTTTTTGGCTACACCTTC.

The chain carries TRBV2 and TRBJ2-5, with D perhaps TRBD1 (7 bases). The CDR3 contains 15 residues. The germline CDR1 and CDR2 sequences are SNHLY and FYNNEI. V was cut by 6 bases and J by 2 bases, with 16 bases left in between. The chain's CDR3 is CASREGQGDQETQYF. The CDR3 DNA reads as TGTGCCAGCAGGGAGGGGCAGGGGGATCAAGAGACCCAGTACTTC.

DNA of the CDR3: TGCGCCAGCAGCTCAACGGGGAAGCTTGAAAAACTGTTTTTT. This encodes CASSSTGKLEKLFF. V is TRBV5-1 and J is TRBJ1-4; D is unclear. The CDR3 runs to 14 residues. CDR1 is SGHRS, CDR2 YFSETQ, per germline. V was trimmed by 3 bases and J by 7 bases, leaving 13 bases between them.

The chain uses TRBV5-3 and TRBJ2-5, with 16 bases fitting TRBD2. TRBV5-3 is filed as an ORF, its function uncertain. The junction had 10 bases not matched to a gene; V was cut back by 8 bases and J by 0 bases. The CDR3 loop spans 18 amino acids. In nucleotides, the CDR3 is TGTGCCAGCTCCCCGGGACTAGCGGGGGGGTTGTACCAAGAGACCCAGTACTTC. Protein: CASSPGLAGGLYQETQYF.

This chain uses TRBV6-5 with TRBJ1-1; no reliable D call. Germline values: CDR1 MNHEY, CDR2 SVGAGI. Trimming left V 6 bases short and J 4 bases short, with 18 bases between. The CDR3 has 15 amino acids. The CDR3: CASRANLGSRTEAFF. As DNA, the CDR3 is TGTGCCAGCAGGGCCAACCTGGGGAGCCGCACTGAAGCTTTCTTT.

This clone was seen only once. The sample carries other DNA sequences with the same CDR3. The rearrangement uses TRBV5-4 and TRBJ2-7; 11 positions agree with TRBD2. The CDR3 spans 14 residues. The germline gives CDR1 SGHNT, CDR2 YYREEE (reference sequence). Trimming at V came to 4 bases and at J to 2 bases, leaving 2 bases not matched to a gene. The CDR3 spells CASSQGLAAYEQYF. CDR3 nucleotides: TGTGCCAGCAGCCAGGGACTAGCGGCCTACGAGCAGTACTTC.

This chain uses TRBV21-1 with TRBJ1-2; the tabulated D call, TRBD1, remains unverified against the DNA. TRBV21-1 is an annotated pseudogene. The CDR3 sequence is 16 residues long. CDR3 sequence reads: CASGTAGTGVNYGYTF. The CDR3 coding sequence is TGTGCCAGCGGGACCGCCGGGACAGGCGTCAACTATGGCTACACCTTC.

This chain connects TRBV10-3 to TRBJ2-7, with 7 positions matching TRBD1. The CDR3 has 15 amino acids. V lost 4 bases to trimming and J lost 0 bases; unmatched junction nucleotides: 6. CDR1 is ENHRY and CDR2 is SYGVKD in the germline V gene. The CDR3 nucleotides read TGTGCCATCAGTGCATCAGGGGGAAGCTCCTACGAGCAGTACTTC. Its translation is CAISASGGSSYEQYF.

The V and J genes are TRBV27 and TRBJ2-7, with D possibly matching TRBD2 (5 bases). This CDR3 comprises 13 residues. V lost 5 bases and J 3 bases, leaving 11 bases between the germline ends. Germline V gives CDR1 MNHEY, CDR2 SMNVEV (reference sequence). The CDR3 DNA sequence: TGTGCCAGCAGTGGAGGACTCCTCTACGAGCAGTACTTC. Translated, it gives CASSGGLLYEQYF.

The chain carries TRBV5-1 and TRBJ1-6; maybe TRBD1 (5 bases). Per the germline V gene, CDR1 is SGHRS and CDR2 is YFSETQ. The CDR3 covers 17 residues. V was cut by 4 bases and J by 0 bases, with 14 bases left in between. The CDR3 DNA follows: TGCGCCAGCAGCGCGACAGCAGGAAGCTCCTATAATTCACCCCTCCACTTT. It yields the protein CASSATAGSSYNSPLHF.

This clone was picked up a small number of times. The V and J genes are TRBV6-6 and TRBJ2-1, with 9 bases identical to TRBD2. The CDR3 totals 12 residues. Germline trimming cut 8 bases from V and 9 bases from J; bases unmatched to any gene: 5. Germline V gene data show CDR1 as MNHNY and CDR2 as SVGAGI (reference sequence). The CDR3, as DNA: TGTGCCAGCGGGACTAGCACGATTGAGCAGTTCTTC. It encodes CASGTSTIEQFF.

This chain joins TRBV5-6 and TRBJ2-7, with TRBD2 identical over 7 bases. V gave up 4 bases and J gave up 7 bases; unmatched junction bases: 11. Germline V gene lookup returns CDR1 SGHDT and CDR2 YYEEEE. The CDR3 sequence is 14 residues long. CDR3 coding DNA: TGTGCCAGCAGCACGACTAGGGGAGGGCGGGAGCAGTACTTC. It codes for CASSTTRGGREQYF. The variable domain in full, completed from reference TRBV5-6 and TRBJ2-7, reads DAGVTQSPTHLIKTRGQQVTLRCSPKSGHDTVSWYQQALGQGPQFIFQYYEEEERQRGNFPDRFSGHQFPNYSSELNVNALLLGDSALYLCASSTTRGGREQYFGPGTRLTVT.

V usage is TRBV9 and J usage is TRBJ2-1; D gene uncertain. The V end was cut by 3 bases, the J end by 6 bases, with 16 bases between. Germline V gives CDR1 SGDLS, CDR2 YYNGEE. The CDR3 spans 15 residues. The CDR3 DNA reads as TGTGCCAGCAGCGCGACCACTTTAGCCTCCAATGAGCAGTTCTTC. This translates into CASSATTLASNEQFF. The variable domain in full, completed from reference TRBV9 and TRBJ2-1, reads DSGVTQTPKHLITATGQRVTLRCSPRSGDLSVYWYQQSLDQGLQFLIQYYNGEERAKGNILERFSAQQFPDLHSELNLSSLELGDSALYFCASSATTLASNEQFFGPGTRLTVL.

This clone was observed a few times. The genes are TRBV27 and TRBJ2-7; 7 bases map to TRBD1. Germline CDR1 reads MNHEY; CDR2 reads SMNVEV (reference sequence). The CDR3 consists of 15 residues. V was pared by 6 bases and J by 2 bases, with 10 bases of the junction left unmatched. CDR3 nucleotides: TGTGCCAGCAGCATGGGTCCGGGACAGACCTACGAGCAGTACTTC. It codes for CASSMGPGQTYEQYF.

The chain recombines TRBV6-1 with TRBJ2-2, with a possible D match to TRBD2 (7 bases). Germline V lookup: CDR1 MNHNS, CDR2 SASEGT. Trimming left V 5 bases short and J 6 bases short, with 10 bases between. CDR3 size: 13 residues. CDR3 in amino acids: CASSTGGAGELFF. In DNA, the CDR3 is TGTGCCAGCAGTACGGGGGGCGCCGGGGAGCTGTTTTTT.

The chain has TRBV19 and TRBJ1-4; D gene uncertain. The germline V and J ends were trimmed by 5 bases and 0 bases, with 7 bases remaining between them. This CDR3 contains 14 residues. Germline CDR1 is LNHDA and CDR2 is SQIVND (reference sequence). The CDR3 sequence is CASSFSATNEKLFF. CDR3 nucleotides: TGTGCCAGTAGTTTCAGTGCAACTAATGAAAAACTGTTTTTT.

V usage is TRBV4-3 and J usage is TRBJ2-3; 10 bases are shared with TRBD2. Germline V lookup: CDR1 LGHNA, CDR2 YSLEER. The trim removed 8 bases at V and 8 bases at J, leaving 13 bases unmatched. The CDR3 has 15 residues. CDR3 coding DNA: TGCGCCAGCCTAAGAGCGGGGGGGGGTCTCGGTACGCAGTATTTT. This codes for CASLRAGGGLGTQYF.

To note about this clone: This sample also contains other DNA sequences that code for the same CDR3. V is TRBV5-1 and J is TRBJ2-3, with a possible D match to TRBD2 (5 bases). The CDR3 length is 12 residues. The germline V gene has CDR1 SGHRS and CDR2 YFSETQ. Between the trimmed V and J ends, which lost 4 bases and 3 bases, there was a span of 6 bases. The CDR3 DNA is TGCGCCAGCAGCCTAGCAACAGATACGCAGTATTTT. This gives the protein CASSLATDTQYF.

This chain links TRBV9 with TRBJ2-3; the match to TRBD2 covers 9 bases. Unmatched junction bases numbered 23, after V lost 0 bases and J lost 3 bases. Per the germline V gene, CDR1 is SGDLS and CDR2 is YYNGEE. The CDR3 is 22 residues long. CDR3 in DNA: TGTGCCAGCAGCGTAGACCCATTGAGGACTGCTGCGGTTAGCGGGGGTACAGATACGCAGTATTTT. This translates into CASSVDPLRTAAVSGGTDTQYF.

This chain joins TRBV4-2 and TRBJ2-7; TRBD2 matches at 11 bases. After removal of 3 bases from V and 2 bases from J, the junction contained 9 bases not matched to a gene. The CDR3 has 17 amino acids. The germline CDR1 and CDR2 sequences are LGHNA and YNFKEQ. Here the CDR3 DNA reads TGTGCCAGCAGCCATGGCACTAGCGGGGGACCGACCTACGAGCAGTACTTC. Residues: CASSHGTSGGPTYEQYF.

The V call is TRBV6-1, the J call TRBJ1-3; TRBD1 matches at 7 bases. The CDR3 contains 14 residues. The V segment lost 6 bases and the J segment 2 bases; nucleotides outside the gene matches: 4. The germline gives CDR1 MNHNS, CDR2 SASEGT. For the CDR3, the DNA is TGTGCCAGCAGGGCCGGGACAGCTGGAAACACCATATATTTT. This translates into CASRAGTAGNTIYF.

V and J are TRBV18 and TRBJ1-2; 7 nucleotides agree with TRBD1. J lost 4 bases, V lost 2 bases, and 10 bases had no gene match. The CDR3 spans 16 residues. Germline lookup yields CDR1 KGHSH and CDR2 LQKENI. The CDR3 DNA sequence: TGTGCCAGCTCACCAAATAAGGGGGCGGCTTCCTATGGCTACACCTTC. The encoded protein is CASSPNKGAASYGYTF.